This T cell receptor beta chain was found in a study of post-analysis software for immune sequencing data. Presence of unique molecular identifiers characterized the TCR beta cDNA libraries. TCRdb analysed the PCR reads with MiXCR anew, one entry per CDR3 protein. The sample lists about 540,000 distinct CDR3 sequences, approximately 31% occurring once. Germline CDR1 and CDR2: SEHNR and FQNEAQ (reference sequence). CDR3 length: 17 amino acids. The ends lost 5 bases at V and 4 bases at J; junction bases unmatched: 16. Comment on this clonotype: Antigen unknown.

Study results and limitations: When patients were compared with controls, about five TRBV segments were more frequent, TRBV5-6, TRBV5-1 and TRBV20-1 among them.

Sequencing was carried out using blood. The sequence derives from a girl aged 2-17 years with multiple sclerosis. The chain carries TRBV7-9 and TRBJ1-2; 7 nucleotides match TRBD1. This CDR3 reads CASSRGRGRDRVYGYTF. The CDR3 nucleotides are TGTGCCAGCAGCCGTGGGAGGGGGCGAGATCGGGTCTATGGCTACACCTTC.